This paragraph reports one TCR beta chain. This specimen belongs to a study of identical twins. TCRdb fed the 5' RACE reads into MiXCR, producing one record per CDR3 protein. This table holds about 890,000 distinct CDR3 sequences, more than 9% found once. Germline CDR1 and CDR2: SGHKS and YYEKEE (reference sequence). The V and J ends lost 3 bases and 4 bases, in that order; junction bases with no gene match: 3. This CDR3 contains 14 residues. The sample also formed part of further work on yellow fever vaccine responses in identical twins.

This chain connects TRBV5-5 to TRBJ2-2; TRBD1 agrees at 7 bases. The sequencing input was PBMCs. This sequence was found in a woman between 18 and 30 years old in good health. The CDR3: CASSWDSVTGELFF. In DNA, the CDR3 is TGTGCCAGCAGCTGGGACAGCGTCACCGGGGAGCTGTTTTTT.